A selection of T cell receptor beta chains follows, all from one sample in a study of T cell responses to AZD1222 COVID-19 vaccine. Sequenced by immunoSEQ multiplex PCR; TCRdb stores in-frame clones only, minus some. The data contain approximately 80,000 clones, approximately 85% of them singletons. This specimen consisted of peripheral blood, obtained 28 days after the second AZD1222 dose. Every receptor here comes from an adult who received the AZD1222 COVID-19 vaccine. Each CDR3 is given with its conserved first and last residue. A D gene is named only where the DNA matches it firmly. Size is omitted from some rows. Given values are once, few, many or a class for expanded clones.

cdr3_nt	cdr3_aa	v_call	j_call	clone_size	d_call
TGCAGCGTTGGGAAGGGACAGGGGGCTGAAGCTTTCTTT	CSVGKGQGAEAFF	TRBV29-1	TRBJ1-1	-	TRBD1
TGTGCCAGCAGCCAAGTAGCGGGATCGCAAGAGACCCAGTACTTC	CASSQVAGSQETQYF	TRBV14	TRBJ2-5	-	TRBD2
TGTGCCTGGAGTTTGGGACCAACTGACTATGGCTACACCTTC	CAWSLGPTDYGYTF	TRBV30	TRBJ1-2	-	-
TGTGCCAGCAGCCAAGTAACGCAGGGTGTGCAGTACTTC	CASSQVTQGVQYF	TRBV14	TRBJ2-7	few	-
TGCAGTGCTAGTCCCTTGGGAGGAGCTAACTATGGCTACACCTTC	CSASPLGGANYGYTF	TRBV20-1	TRBJ1-2	-	-
TGTGCCAGCGCCCCCAGTGCTCCGGGACTAGCGGGGCAGGAGACCCAGTACTTC	CASAPSAPGLAGQETQYF	TRBV11-3	TRBJ2-5	once	TRBD2
TGTGCCAGCTCACCACCGGCCAAAAACGTTCAGTACTTC	CASSPPAKNVQYF	TRBV18	TRBJ2-4	-	-
TGTGCCAGCAGCCAAGATTACCTGCACGTGACAGCAACTAATGAAAAACTGTTTTTT	CASSQDYLHVTATNEKLFF	TRBV3-1/TRBV3-2	TRBJ1-4	once	-
TGTGCCAGCAGCCCACAGGGGAGCAATCAGCCCCAGCATTTT	CASSPQGSNQPQHF	TRBV11-3	TRBJ1-5	-	TRBD1
TGTGCCAGCAGCTTAGGGGGGGCAGGGGTCCGGAACGAGCAGTACTTC	CASSLGGAGVRNEQYF	TRBV11-3	TRBJ2-7	-	-
TGTGCCAGCAGTTGGTCCCCGACAGGGTTATTTTACAATGAGCAGTTCTTC	CASSWSPTGLFYNEQFF	TRBV7-9	TRBJ2-1	-	TRBD1
TGTGCCAGCAGGGGGGACAGTAGTAATTCACCCCTCCACTTT	CASRGDSSNSPLHF	TRBV2	TRBJ1-6	-	TRBD1
TGTGCCAGCAGCCCCGTGGGTATAGCCTACGAGCAGTACTTC	CASSPVGIAYEQYF	TRBV9	TRBJ2-7	-	-
TGTGCCAGCAGCTTAGTACAGGGTTACAATGAGCAGTTCTTC	CASSLVQGYNEQFF	TRBV7-2	TRBJ2-1	-	-
TGTGCCAGCAGTACCGGACAGGGGTACCAAGAGACCCAGTACTTC	CASSTGQGYQETQYF	TRBV2	TRBJ2-5	-	TRBD1
TGTGCCAGTACTAGGACAGGGGACGGTAGCTACACCTTC	CASTRTGDGSYTF	TRBV5-4	TRBJ1-2	medium-sized	TRBD1
TGTGCCAGCACTACAGCCTCCTACGAGCAGTACTTC	CASTTASYEQYF	TRBV28	TRBJ2-7	-	-
TGTGCCAGTAGTATAACCGCAGGTAGCAATCAGCCCCAGCATTTT	CASSITAGSNQPQHF	TRBV19	TRBJ1-5	-	-
TGTGCCAGCAGCTTGTACCGGGACACCAACTTC	CASSLYRDTNF	TRBV5-6	TRBJ1-2	-	-
TGTGCCAGCAGCTCGATGCGGTGGGGGTCAGGAAACACCATATATTTT	CASSSMRWGSGNTIYF	TRBV7-9	TRBJ1-3	-	-
TGTGCCAGCAGTGCTCGACAGGGTTGGACCGGGGAGCTGTTTTTT	CASSARQGWTGELFF	TRBV27	TRBJ2-2	-	TRBD1
TGCGCCAGCAGTGAGAATCGGTTCACTGAAGCTTTCTTT	CASSENRFTEAFF	TRBV10-1	TRBJ1-1	-	-
TGTGCCAGCAGCTTGCGACAGGGCGGGGGCTACACCTTC	CASSLRQGGGYTF	TRBV5-6	TRBJ1-2	once	TRBD1
TGTGCCAGCAGCCCACGTGGGGGACAGGGGGGCACAGATACGCAGTATTTT	CASSPRGGQGGTDTQYF	TRBV9	TRBJ2-3	-	TRBD1
TGTGCTAGTGGTTCTCTTTCCGGTGGTTCTCCGAGGACAGGGGGTTTCAACATTGAAGCTTTCTTT	CASGSLSGGSPRTGGFNIEAFF	TRBV12-5	TRBJ1-1	-	TRBD1
TGTGCCACCAGCAGAGATCCTGGGGGGTATGGCTACACCTTC	CATSRDPGGYGYTF	TRBV15	TRBJ1-2	-	-
TGTGCCATCAGTGAGTCCTCGGGACGGCCGAACACTGAAGCTTTCTTT	CAISESSGRPNTEAFF	TRBV10-3	TRBJ1-1	once	-
TGTGCCAGCAGTGAAACTGGCAGCTATTCACCCCTCCACTTT	CASSETGSYSPLHF	TRBV25-1	TRBJ1-6	-	-
TGCGCCAGCAGCCACACCCCCCCCAGTTCTAACTATGGCTACACCTTC	CASSHTPPSSNYGYTF	TRBV4-3	TRBJ1-2	-	-
TGTGCCAGCAGCCGGGGGGGGTACGTACTTACTGAAGCTTTCTTT	CASSRGGYVLTEAFF	TRBV3-1/TRBV3-2	TRBJ1-1	-	-
TGTGCCAGCAGGAGTGGTGTCCAAAGGGGTGGCTATGGCTACACCTTC	CASRSGVQRGGYGYTF	TRBV27	TRBJ1-2	-	-